This TCR beta chain was recorded in a study of blood T cell repertoires in COVID-19. At the level of the study: In each case, the material was cDNA or gDNA derived from T cells, B-cell-depleted T cells, or PBMCs.

The V gene's germline CDR1 is SGHNT and CDR2 YENEEA. This CDR3 comprises 13 residues. V lost 5 bases to trimming and J lost 4 bases, with 6 bases between them. Sequencing was performed with immunoSEQ multiplex PCR; in TCRdb, only in-frame clones are kept and a portion is missing. This sample has fewer than 450,000 clones, with about 90% found just once. This clonotype was sampled from a woman in her forties or fifties with COVID-19, enrolled during active disease. The chain carries TRBV11-3 and TRBJ2-6; D is uncertain. The sample consisted of peripheral blood. The CDR3 reads CASSETGANVLTF. DNA for the CDR3: TGTGCCAGCAGCGAGACAGGGGCCAACGTCCTGACTTTC.